Following are 13 T cell receptor beta chains from one sample sequenced in a study of glioma-infiltrating T cells. The iRepertoire nested amplicon-rescue multiplex PCR amplified TCR alpha and beta CDR3s from RNA. TCRdb reprocessed the multiplex PCR reads with MiXCR, giving one entry per CDR3 protein. The sample consists of roughly 350,000 distinct CDR3 sequences, 41% of them appearing once. Sequencing was carried out using glioma tissue, nonneoplastic brain tissue, or PBMCs (not recorded which). These receptors originate from a human donor with low-grade glioma or glioblastoma, undergoing nonglioma brain surgery, or in good health (not recorded which).

The gene calls are TRBV2 and TRBJ2-3; D gene ambiguous. Trimming pared 7 bases from V and 0 bases from J, leaving 8 bases between. Germline CDR1 and CDR2: SNHLY and FYNNEI. The CDR3 runs to 13 residues. CDR3 loop: CASKKPSTDTQYF. In nucleotides, the CDR3 is TGTGCCAGCAAGAAGCCTAGCACAGATACGCAGTATTTT.

This clonotype was picked up many times. This chain joins TRBV20-1 and TRBJ2-7, with D unclear. This CDR3 comprises 10 residues. Germline CDR1 reads DFQATT; CDR2 reads SNEGSKA (reference sequence). Trimming left V 6 bases short and J 2 bases short, with 5 bases between. The CDR3 DNA sequence: TGCAGTGCCCGTACCTACGAGCAGTACTTC. This gives the protein CSARTYEQYF.

V gene TRBV20-1 combines with J gene TRBJ2-7, with D perhaps matching TRBD2 (5 bases). The V gene lost 3 bases and the J gene lost 6 bases, with 15 bases spanning the gap. CDR1 DFQATT and CDR2 SNEGSKA come from the germline V gene (reference sequence). CDR3 size: 13 residues. The CDR3 protein is CSASRPWGVEQYF. CDR3 nucleotides: TGCAGTGCTAGCCGCCCCTGGGGAGTCGAGCAGTACTTC.

Concerning this clonotype itself: A much larger clone differs from this one at a single base, so this may be a read error. The chain is built from TRBV6-1 and TRBJ2-7; TRBD1 is a possible D gene (6 bases). The CDR3 runs to 12 residues. V was trimmed by 6 bases and J by 5 bases, leaving 11 bases between them. CDR1 is MNHNS, CDR2 SASEGT, per germline. As DNA, the CDR3 is TGTGCCAGCAGAAGCCGGGACAACGAGCAGTACTTC. Encoded protein: CASRSRDNEQYF.

The chain employs TRBV12-3 or TRBV12-4 and TRBJ1-4, with 7 bases fitting TRBD1. The CDR3 consists of 16 residues. After removal of 4 bases from V and 4 bases from J, the junction contained 9 bases not matched to a gene. The CDR3 region has the DNA TGTGCCAGCAGTTCACAGGGGAGGGACGGTAATGAAAAACTGTTTTTT. Amino acids: CASSSQGRDGNEKLFF.

Remarks on this clonotype: A much more abundant neighbour one base away suggests this may be a read error. The chain carries TRBV28 and TRBJ1-5, with a weak D call TRBD1 (6 bases). The CDR3 has 12 amino acids. Germline V gene data show CDR1 as MDHEN and CDR2 as SYDVKM. Written as DNA, the CDR3 is TGTGCGACGACAGGTTCCAATCAGCCCCGGCATTTT. Encoded protein: CATTGSNQPRHF.

The rearrangement joins TRBV20-1 to TRBJ1-1; possibly TRBD1 for D (5 bases). The CDR3 is 12 amino acids. Germline V gives CDR1 DFQATT, CDR2 SNEGSKA (reference sequence). CDR3 amino acids: CTKTRGNTEAFF. CDR3 DNA: TGCACCAAAACGAGGGGGAACACTGAAGCTTTCTTT.

The rearrangement uses TRBV7-2 and TRBJ1-5; 7 nucleotides align to TRBD1. CDR3 size: 15 residues. The germline gives CDR1 SGHTA, CDR2 FQGNSA. Trimming removed 3 bases from V and 6 bases from J; junction bases left unmatched: 8. The CDR3 sequence is CASSFLDRESQPQHF. Written as DNA, the CDR3 is TGTGCCAGCAGCTTCCTCGACAGGGAGAGTCAGCCCCAGCATTTT.

This clonotype was counted ten times or more. The CDR3 loop reads CASSPGQGAPQHF. In DNA form, the CDR3 reads TGTGCCAGCAGTCCCGGGCAGGGTGCGCCCCAGCATTTT. The chain carries TRBV27 and TRBJ1-5; perhaps TRBD1 as D (5 bases). The CDR3 contains 13 residues. Looked up from germline, CDR1 is MNHEY and CDR2 is SMNVEV (reference sequence). The ends were cut back, 5 bases at V and 9 bases at J, with 14 bases in the middle.

This clonotype was seen more than once but under ten times. The chain carries TRBV7-9 and TRBJ1-1; D might be TRBD1 (5 bases). Per the germline V gene, CDR1 is SEHNR and CDR2 is FQNEAQ (reference sequence). This CDR3 region has 17 residues. V shed 7 bases and J shed 4 bases, with 25 bases lying between them. This chain's CDR3 is CASTRLPREVLGTEAFF. In DNA form, the CDR3 reads TGTGCCAGCACCCGTCTACCCAGGGAGGTTCTGGGCACTGAAGCTTTCTTT. The whole variable domain, remainder taken from reference TRBV7-9 and TRBJ1-1, is DTGVSQNPRHKITKRGQNVTFRCDPISEHNRLYWYRQTLGQGPEFLTYFQNEAQLEKSRLLSDRFSAERPKGSFSTLEIQRTEQGDSAMYLCASTRLPREVLGTEAFFGQGTRLTVV.

This clonotype showed up just a few times. V usage is TRBV7-2 and J usage is TRBJ1-1; perhaps TRBD1 as D (6 bases). The V gene lost 8 bases and the J gene lost 5 bases, with 18 bases spanning the gap. The CDR3 runs 14 residues. Germline lookup yields CDR1 SGHTA and CDR2 FQGNSA. The CDR3 reads CASGWGGARTEAFF. Written as DNA, the CDR3 is TGTGCCAGCGGATGGGGGGGCGCTAGGACTGAAGCTTTCTTT.

This clonotype was detected only a few times. The chain is built from TRBV4-1 and TRBJ1-6; a possible D gene is TRBD1 (6 bases). Trimming cost V 0 bases and J 9 bases, with 12 bases left between them. The CDR3 totals 15 residues. The germline CDR1 and CDR2 sequences are MGHRA and YSYEKL. This CDR3 reads CASSQEAGAGSPLHF. The CDR3 region has the DNA TGCGCCAGCAGCCAAGAGGCAGGGGCGGGTTCACCCCTCCACTTT.

Comments on this clonotype: Possible read error: a much larger clone is one base away. The rearrangement links TRBV6-8 to TRBJ2-1, with TRBD1 identical over 7 bases. This CDR3 spans 15 amino acids. Germline V gene sequence: CDR1 MNHGY, CDR2 SAAAGT. Trimming removed 6 bases from V and 9 bases from J; junction bases left unmatched: 14. CDR3: CASRPPSGGDGEQFF. The CDR3 nucleotides read TGTGCCAGCAGACCTCCTTCAGGGGGTGACGGTGAGCAGTTCTTC.